The 4 T cell receptor beta chains below all came from one sample that was sequenced in a study of blood T cell repertoires in COVID-19. The method was immunoSEQ multiplex PCR; TCRdb's version includes in-frame clones alone and lacks a portion of them. The sample includes over 35,000 clones, approximately 80% seen only once; the top ten take about 15%. Sequenced material: peripheral blood. The receptors were gathered from a human donor in a cohort sampled during active COVID-19.

The V and J genes are TRBV18 and TRBJ2-5; 8 positions agree with TRBD2. The CDR3 contains 15 residues. Germline V gene lookup returns CDR1 KGHSH and CDR2 LQKENI. The junction had 6 bases not matched to a gene; V was cut back by 0 bases and J by 6 bases. The CDR3 loop reads CASSPPGTRVKTQYF. The DNA for the CDR3 is TGTGCCAGCTCACCACCCGGGACTAGGGTGAAGACCCAGTACTTC.

The J gene is TRBJ1-1, the V gene TRBV10-3, with 11 positions matching TRBD1. The length of the CDR3 is 15 residues. Per the germline V gene, CDR1 is ENHRY and CDR2 is SYGVKD. With V trimmed by 11 bases and J by 7 bases, 15 bases remained unmatched. CDR3 in DNA: TGTGCCGTCGTTTCGGCTGGACAGGGGGCGGGTGAAGCTTTCTTT. As protein: CAVVSAGQGAGEAFF.

The chain links TRBV5-1 to TRBJ2-1; D might be TRBD1 (6 bases). V was cut by 4 bases and J by 0 bases, with 14 bases left in between. CDR3 length equals 16 residues. Germline CDR1 SGHRS, CDR2 YFSETQ. CDR3 in amino acids: CASSQTTGSSYNEQFF. The CDR3 DNA is TGCGCCAGCAGCCAAACTACAGGGAGCTCCTACAATGAGCAGTTCTTC.

The J gene is TRBJ2-7, the V gene TRBV7-9; weak D call: TRBD1 (5 bases). The CDR3 consists of 15 residues. V shed 4 bases and J shed 5 bases, with 18 bases lying between them. Germline CDR1 and CDR2: SEHNR and FQNEAQ (reference sequence). CDR3 in DNA: TGTGCCAGCAGCTCGGCAGGGAAGCCCAAGGACGAGCAGTACTTC. Amino acids: CASSSAGKPKDEQYF.